Each of the 30 T cell receptor beta chains below was sequenced from the same sample in a study of cytomegalovirus exposure and HLA in healthy donors. Use of 60 Vbeta and 13 Jbeta primers characterized the PCR. Only in-frame clones appear in the TCRdb table, and some are missing; sequencing was by immunoSEQ multiplex PCR. The table records around 130,000 clones, around 80% of them present only once. Sample: PBMCs. These receptors all stem from a man aged 25-45 years in good health and CMV-seronegative.

The V and J genes are TRBV15 and TRBJ2-3, with TRBD2 matching over 7 bases. Germline assignment: CDR1 LNHNV and CDR2 YYDKDF (reference sequence). Germline trimming cut 0 bases from V and 2 bases from J; bases unmatched to any gene: 8. This CDR3 is built from 17 residues. Here the CDR3 DNA reads TGTGCCACCAGCAGAGATCGCCTAGCGGCATACACAGATACGCAGTATTTT. This encodes CATSRDRLAAYTDTQYF.

This chain uses TRBV6-1 with TRBJ1-1, with D uncertain. The CDR3 loop spans 11 amino acids. The V end lost 8 bases, the J end lost 2 bases, and 6 bases lay between the germline ends. Germline CDR1 MNHNS, CDR2 SASEGT. The CDR3 DNA is TGTGCCAGCTTCGTCAACACTGAAGCTTTCTTT. Protein product: CASFVNTEAFF.

The CDR3: CASSLGLAGETQYF. CDR3 bases: TGTGCCAGCAGTCTAGGACTAGCGGGAGAGACCCAGTACTTC. J is TRBJ2-5 and V is TRBV28, with TRBD2 identical over 11 bases. With 5 bases clipped from V and 4 bases from J, the junction kept 3 bases outside the gene matches. Germline V lookup: CDR1 MDHEN, CDR2 SYDVKM. CDR3 length: 14 residues.

V usage is TRBV5-4 and J usage is TRBJ2-5; D remains unclear. Per the germline V gene, CDR1 is SGHNT and CDR2 is YYREEE (reference sequence). The CDR3 is made up of 14 amino acids. Trimming stripped 3 bases from V and 1 base from J, with 10 bases between. CDR3 residues: CASSSVSSQETQYF. In DNA, the CDR3 is TGTGCCAGCAGCTCTGTTTCCAGCCAAGAGACCCAGTACTTC.

This chain joins TRBV13 and TRBJ2-7; tentative D call: TRBD1 (5 bases). V lost 2 bases and J lost 6, with 8 bases in between. This CDR3 has 12 residues. Germline V gives CDR1 PRHDT, CDR2 FYEKMQ (reference sequence). CDR3 coding DNA: TGTGCCAGCAGCTTACCAGACAGCGAGCAGTACTTC. This gives the protein CASSLPDSEQYF.

The chain uses TRBV4-3 and TRBJ2-5; 8 nucleotides agree with TRBD1. The V gene's germline CDR1 is LGHNA and CDR2 YSLEER. The CDR3 covers 15 residues. J lost 1 base, V lost 1 base, and 2 bases had no gene match. The CDR3 DNA reads TGCGCCAGCAGCCAAGGACAGGGGCCCCAAGAGACCCAGTACTTC. Encoded protein: CASSQGQGPQETQYF.

The rearrangement uses TRBV9 and TRBJ1-1, with a weak D call TRBD1 (6 bases). The CDR3 is 15 residues long. Per the germline V gene, CDR1 is SGDLS and CDR2 is YYNGEE. V shed 0 bases and J shed 5 bases, with 14 bases lying between them. CDR3 protein: CASSVGQGRGTEAFF. Written as DNA, the CDR3 is TGTGCCAGCAGCGTAGGGCAGGGGCGCGGGACTGAAGCTTTCTTT.

The chain combines TRBV5-1 with TRBJ1-4; D gene unclear. V was trimmed by 0 bases and J by 6 bases, leaving 9 bases between them. The CDR3 length is 14 residues. Germline V gene data show CDR1 as SGHRS and CDR2 as YFSETQ. In DNA form, the CDR3 reads TGCGCCAGCAGCTTGGGCCTAGCCGATGAAAAACTGTTTTTT. Amino acids: CASSLGLADEKLFF.

The chain combines TRBV27 with TRBJ2-3; TRBD1 matches at 8 bases. The CDR3 length is 14 residues. CDR1 MNHEY and CDR2 SMNVEV come from the germline V gene (reference sequence). With V trimmed by 5 bases and J by 5 bases, 6 bases remained unmatched. The CDR3: CASSLLGQGDTQYF. The CDR3 DNA follows: TGTGCCAGCAGTCTCCTCGGACAGGGAGATACGCAGTATTTT.

This sequence joins TRBV2 and TRBJ1-1, with a weak D call TRBD1 (5 bases). Trimming shortened V by 3 bases and J by 3 bases, and 17 bases separated the two germline ends. This CDR3 has 16 amino acids. CDR1 and CDR2 (germline): SNHLY, FYNNEI. CDR3 region: CASSDGGTAGDTEAFF. The CDR3, as DNA: TGTGCCAGCAGTGACGGGGGGACCGCGGGGGACACTGAAGCTTTCTTT.

This chain connects TRBV28 to TRBJ1-1; D gene unclear. CDR1 and CDR2 from the germline V gene are MDHEN and SYDVKM. The CDR3 runs 15 residues. Trimming shortened V by 3 bases and J by 6 bases, and 17 bases separated the two germline ends. In nucleotides, the CDR3 is TGTGCCAGCAGTTTCTTGGAGCTCCTACCTCCTGAAGCTTTCTTT. Encoded protein: CASSFLELLPPEAFF. The full variable domain, rest sourced from reference TRBV28 and TRBJ1-1, is DVKVTQSSRYLVKRTGEKVFLECVQDMDHENMFWYRQDPGLGLRLIYFSYDVKMKEKGDIPEGYSVSREKKERFSLILESASTNQTSMYLCASSFLELLPPEAFFGQGTRLTVV.

The chain employs TRBV4-3 and TRBJ1-1; tentative D call: TRBD1 (6 bases). V was cut by 1 base and J by 4 bases, with 10 bases left in between. The CDR3 contains 14 residues. Germline loops: CDR1 LGHNA, CDR2 YSLEER. Here the CDR3 DNA reads TGCGCCAGCAGCCAAGTCAGGGGAGCCACTGAAGCTTTCTTT. Protein: CASSQVRGATEAFF.

The chain joins TRBV7-8 to TRBJ2-1; TRBD2 matches 8 bases. There are 13 residues in the CDR3. Germline CDR1 SGHVS, CDR2 FQNEAQ. V shed 3 bases and J 14 bases; nucleotides not matched to a gene: 9. CDR3 loop: CASSFLEGLVKFF. The CDR3 DNA reads as TGTGCCAGCAGCTTCCTCGAGGGACTAGTTAAGTTCTTC.

The chain couples TRBV5-8 to TRBJ1-1; 10 nucleotides agree with TRBD1. V gave up 4 bases and J gave up 2 bases; unmatched junction bases: 5. The CDR3 covers 15 residues. The V gene's germline CDR1 is SGHTS and CDR2 YDEGEE. CDR3 residues: CASSTRTGGNTEAFF. The DNA for the CDR3 is TGTGCCAGCAGCACCCGGACAGGGGGTAACACTGAAGCTTTCTTT.

The chain carries TRBV6-5 and TRBJ1-1; D uncertain. The germline V and J ends were trimmed by 5 bases and 2 bases, with 9 bases remaining between them. The CDR3 has 13 residues. Germline V lookup: CDR1 MNHEY, CDR2 SVGAGI. CDR3: CASSPGVNTEAFF. CDR3 DNA: TGTGCCAGCAGTCCCGGAGTTAACACTGAAGCTTTCTTT.

This rearrangement joins TRBV10-3 to TRBJ1-5; 10 bases agree with TRBD1. Germline V gives CDR1 ENHRY, CDR2 SYGVKD. Trimming took 6 bases from V and 7 from J; bases not matched to a gene: 3. This CDR3 has 13 amino acids. The CDR3 DNA reads as TGTGCCATCAGATCGGGACAGGGGCAGCCCCAGCATTTT. Translating gives CAIRSGQGQPQHF.

The chain employs TRBV2 and TRBJ2-1; 12 bases are shared with TRBD2. The CDR3 runs 15 residues. The V gene end was trimmed by 7 bases and the J gene end by 15 bases; junction bases not matched to a gene: 16. Per the germline V gene, CDR1 is SNHLY and CDR2 is FYNNEI. The DNA for the CDR3 is TGTGCCAGCAAGGGGTGGGCTAGCGGGAGGGCCATGGGGTTCTTC. Protein: CASKGWASGRAMGFF.

The chain has TRBV30 and TRBJ2-1; the D is unclear. In germline, CDR1 is GTSNPN, CDR2 SVGIG (reference sequence). The CDR3 is 16 residues long. V was clipped by 0 bases and J by 0 bases, with 12 bases between them. This CDR3 reads CAWSVPLRYSYNEQFF. As DNA, the CDR3 is TGTGCCTGGAGTGTGCCCCTGCGGTACTCCTACAATGAGCAGTTCTTC.

The chain is built from TRBV7-9 and TRBJ2-1; 7 nucleotides line up with TRBD1. CDR3 size: 15 residues. Trimming took 6 bases from V and 4 from J; bases not matched to a gene: 9. Looked up from germline, CDR1 is SEHNR and CDR2 is FQNEAQ (reference sequence). The CDR3 reads CASRRDRALYNEQFF. For the CDR3, the DNA is TGTGCCAGCAGACGTGACAGGGCCCTATACAATGAGCAGTTCTTC.

The chain uses TRBV18 and TRBJ2-6; the match to TRBD1 covers 7 bases. The V and J ends lost 6 bases and 4 bases, in that order; junction bases with no gene match: 12. This CDR3 is 17 amino acids long. Per germline, CDR1 KGHSH and CDR2 LQKENI. The CDR3 here is CASSITSDRVGANVLTF. In DNA, the CDR3 is TGTGCCAGCTCGATAACAAGTGACAGGGTGGGGGCCAACGTCCTGACTTTC.

The chain has TRBV20-1 and TRBJ2-3, with 7 positions matching TRBD1. J was trimmed by 13 bases and V by 0 bases; bases with no gene match: 4. The CDR3 is made up of 11 amino acids. Germline lookup yields CDR1 DFQATT and CDR2 SNEGSKA (reference sequence). CDR3 sequence: CSARDRDREYF. The DNA of the CDR3 is TGCAGTGCTAGAGACCGGGACAGAGAGTATTTT.

The chain uses TRBV10-3 and TRBJ1-4; D remains ambiguous. Germline V gene sequence: CDR1 ENHRY, CDR2 SYGVKD. This CDR3 has 13 residues. V was cut by 3 bases and J by 5 bases, with 7 bases left in between. CDR3 sequence: CAISEGSNEKLFF. CDR3 coding DNA: TGTGCCATCAGTGAAGGTAGCAATGAAAAACTGTTTTTT.

The gene calls are TRBV27 and TRBJ2-1; 7 nucleotides align to TRBD1. After removal of 6 bases from V and 5 bases from J, the junction contained 10 bases not matched to a gene. Germline lookup yields CDR1 MNHEY and CDR2 SMNVEV (reference sequence). The CDR3 length is 15 residues. CDR3 residues: CASSHLDRWNNEQFF. The CDR3 DNA sequence: TGTGCCAGCAGCCACCTGGACAGGTGGAACAATGAGCAGTTCTTC.

This clone was recorded only once. This chain connects TRBV15 to TRBJ1-5; D is ambiguous. Germline CDR1 reads LNHNV; CDR2 reads YYDKDF (reference sequence). The CDR3 extends over 15 amino acids. The ends were cut back, 5 bases at V and 5 bases at J, with 16 bases in the middle. CDR3 region: CATSGRRRLDQPQHF. The CDR3 DNA reads TGTGCCACCAGCGGAAGGAGACGTCTAGATCAGCCCCAGCATTTT.

The chain recombines TRBV29-1 with TRBJ2-2; possible D gene TRBD2, 6 bases. The V gene's germline CDR1 is SQVTM and CDR2 ANQGSEA. The CDR3 is 15 amino acids. The CDR3 protein is CSIRTTRPNTGELFF. The CDR3 nucleotides read TGCAGTATAAGGACTACCAGACCCAACACCGGGGAGCTGTTTTTT.

The chain is built from TRBV7-9 and TRBJ2-7; 7 bases line up with TRBD1. This CDR3 contains 15 residues. Germline loops: CDR1 SEHNR, CDR2 FQNEAQ (reference sequence). The V and J ends lost 5 bases and 6 bases, in that order; junction bases with no gene match: 13. CDR3 in amino acids: CASSPGQVEGSEQYF. The CDR3 DNA reads TGTGCCAGCAGCCCAGGACAGGTCGAGGGGTCCGAGCAGTACTTC.

The rearrangement joins TRBV28 to TRBJ1-5, with 7 bases matching TRBD1. V lost 3 bases, J lost 0 bases, and 23 bases stayed unmatched. The CDR3 totals 22 residues. Germline V gene data show CDR1 as MDHEN and CDR2 as SYDVKM. CDR3 sequence: CASSLNYPRQGGIGYSNQPQHF. In nucleotides, the CDR3 is TGTGCCAGCAGTTTGAACTATCCACGACAGGGTGGAATTGGATATAGCAATCAGCCCCAGCATTTT.

V gene TRBV5-1 combines with J gene TRBJ2-3, with D unresolved. The CDR3 consists of 14 residues. V was cut by 4 bases and J by 1 base, with 10 bases left in between. Per germline, CDR1 SGHRS and CDR2 YFSETQ. CDR3 protein: CASSKAWGTDTQYF. DNA of the CDR3: TGCGCCAGCAGCAAAGCGTGGGGCACAGATACGCAGTATTTT.

The chain carries TRBV7-8 and TRBJ2-3; 12 bases are a match to TRBD2. The J segment lost 2 bases and the V segment lost 6 bases, leaving 9 bases of the junction unmatched. The germline CDR1 and CDR2 sequences are SGHVS and FQNEAQ. This CDR3 has 17 amino acids. As DNA, the CDR3 is TGTGCCAGCAGAGCCCAAGGACTAGCGGGAACCACAGATACGCAGTATTTT. Translated, it gives CASRAQGLAGTTDTQYF.

The gene calls are TRBV4-1 and TRBJ1-2; possible D gene TRBD1, 6 bases. V shed 0 bases and J shed 4 bases, with 15 bases lying between them. This CDR3 spans 16 amino acids. The germline CDR1 and CDR2 sequences are MGHRA and YSYEKL. CDR3 sequence reads: CASSQDLGQGSYGYTF. The CDR3 DNA is TGCGCCAGCAGCCAAGATCTAGGCCAGGGGAGCTATGGCTACACCTTC.